Listed here are 7 T cell receptor beta chains from one sample, sequenced in a study of cytomegalovirus exposure and HLA in healthy donors. It was with 60 Vbeta and 13 Jbeta primers that the PCR ran. Clones were read by immunoSEQ multiplex PCR, and TCRdb kept only the in-frame ones, dropping some. The sample lists roughly 200,000 clones, about 69% seen once, with 2.9% in the top ten. The specimen was PBMCs. These receptors were taken from a male donor in good health and CMV-seronegative.

This clone turned up a few times. The CDR3 spells CASSYMTGTGYEQYF. In DNA form, the CDR3 reads TGTGCCAGCAGCTACATGACAGGGACAGGCTACGAGCAGTACTTC. The V call is TRBV6-6, the J call TRBJ2-7; 8 bases map to TRBD1. The germline V gene has CDR1 MNHNY and CDR2 SVGAGI (reference sequence). Losses at the gene ends were 6 bases for V and 3 bases for J; bases not matched to a gene: 10. This CDR3 contains 15 residues.

The V and J genes are TRBV9 and TRBJ1-5, with a possible D match to TRBD1 (6 bases). This CDR3 contains 13 residues. Germline values: CDR1 SGDLS, CDR2 YYNGEE. Deletions cut 4 bases from V and 5 bases from J, with 10 bases between. The CDR3 DNA sequence: TGTGCCAGCAGCTCCCGGACAGATCAGCCCCAGCATTTT. It specifies CASSSRTDQPQHF. The full variable domain, with the rest looked up from reference TRBV9 and TRBJ1-5, is DSGVTQTPKHLITATGQRVTLRCSPRSGDLSVYWYQQSLDQGLQFLIQYYNGEERAKGNILERFSAQQFPDLHSELNLSSLELGDSALYFCASSSRTDQPQHFGDGTRLSIL.

The rearrangement joins TRBV4-3 to TRBJ1-1; D remains ambiguous. Germline V gene sequence: CDR1 LGHNA, CDR2 YSLEER. This CDR3 has 15 residues. Trimming shortened V by 3 bases and J by 5 bases, and 16 bases separated the two germline ends. CDR3 residues: CASSQSEEIETEAFF. The CDR3 DNA sequence: TGCGCCAGCAGCCAGTCAGAGGAGATCGAGACTGAAGCTTTCTTT.

V and J are TRBV30 and TRBJ1-1; 7 positions agree with TRBD1. The junction had 13 bases not matched to a gene; V was cut back by 5 bases and J by 1 base. Germline V gene lookup returns CDR1 GTSNPN and CDR2 SVGIG (reference sequence). The CDR3 has 16 amino acids. CDR3 loop: CAWALPWTGENTEAFF. In DNA, the CDR3 is TGTGCCTGGGCCCTCCCGTGGACAGGAGAGAACACTGAAGCTTTCTTT. Complete variable domain (other parts from reference TRBV30 and TRBJ1-1): SQTIHQWPATLVQPVGSPLSLECTVEGTSNPNLYWYRQAAGRGLQLLFYSVGIGQISSEVPQNLSASRPQDRQFILSSKKLLLSDSGFYLCAWALPWTGENTEAFFGQGTRLTVV.

This sequence joins TRBV28 and TRBJ1-2; 7 bases are shared with TRBD1. V was pared by 6 bases and J by 8 bases, with 9 bases of the junction left unmatched. Germline V gene sequence: CDR1 MDHEN, CDR2 SYDVKM. The length of the CDR3 is 13 residues. The CDR3 loop is CASSLTGSRGYTF. The CDR3 nucleotides read TGTGCCAGCAGCTTGACAGGGTCGAGGGGCTACACCTTC.

The table lists this clone with a count of one. The chain's CDR3 is CASSPGGGKETQYF. The CDR3 DNA follows: TGTGCCAGCAGCCCCGGGGGGGGCAAAGAGACCCAGTACTTC. The chain is built from TRBV5-4 and TRBJ2-5; 8 nucleotides align to TRBD2. With V trimmed by 4 bases and J by 3 bases, 5 bases remained unmatched. In germline, CDR1 is SGHNT, CDR2 YYREEE (reference sequence). The CDR3 covers 14 residues. The variable domain in full, completed from reference TRBV5-4 and TRBJ2-5, reads ETGVTQSPTHLIKTRGQQVTLRCSSQSGHNTVSWYQQALGQGPQFIFQYYREEENGRGNFPPRFSGLQFPNYSSELNVNALELDDSALYLCASSPGGGKETQYFGPGTRLLVL.

The chain carries TRBV6-5 and TRBJ1-3; D is ambiguous. The CDR3 extends over 16 amino acids. Per germline, CDR1 MNHEY and CDR2 SVGAGI. Trimming removed 3 bases at V and 0 bases at J, with 12 bases between. The CDR3 spells CASSYAPDFSGNTIYF. For the CDR3, the DNA is TGTGCCAGCAGTTATGCCCCGGACTTCTCTGGAAACACCATATATTTT.